The next 27 T cell receptor beta chains were all read from a single sample in a study of memory CD4+ T cells and cytomegalovirus serostatus. Single viable CD3+CD4+CD8-CD45RO+ cells were sorted as the memory CD4+ T cells. Sequenced by immunoSEQ multiplex PCR; TCRdb stores in-frame clones only, minus some. The data show some 56,000 clones, with roughly 87% seen just once and over 0.35% held by the top ten. Sequenced input: memory CD4+ T cells from blood. Receptors originate from an adult in good health and CMV-seronegative.

The rearrangement uses TRBV10-3 and TRBJ2-6; tentatively, D is TRBD1 (5 bases). V was trimmed by 10 bases and J by 4 bases, leaving 11 bases between them. The CDR3 is 13 residues long. Germline CDR1 and CDR2: ENHRY and SYGVKD. The CDR3 here is CATAGSGANVLTF. The CDR3 DNA reads as TGTGCCACCGCAGGGTCCGGGGCCAACGTCCTGACTTTC.

The chain is built from TRBV28 and TRBJ2-5; TRBD2 aligns across 8 bases. The CDR3 sequence is 14 residues long. V lost 2 bases and J lost 3; bases outside the gene matches: 2. The germline CDR1 and CDR2 sequences are MDHEN and SYDVKM. The DNA of the CDR3 is TGTGCCAGCAGTTTACTAGCGGGTAAAGAGACCCAGTACTTC. Protein sequence: CASSLLAGKETQYF.

The V gene is TRBV7-2, the J gene TRBJ2-5; 7 bases match TRBD1. The CDR3 loop spans 18 amino acids. After removal of 3 bases from V and 3 bases from J, the junction contained 16 bases not matched to a gene. Per germline, CDR1 SGHTA and CDR2 FQGNSA. The CDR3 nucleotides are TGTGCCAGCAGCTTCGCCTTGTTACGGGTCCAGGGGGAAGAGACCCAGTACTTC. Its translation: CASSFALLRVQGEETQYF.

This clone has only one observation. The chain links TRBV6-5 to TRBJ2-1; weak D call: TRBD2 (7 bases). Germline V gene lookup returns CDR1 MNHEY and CDR2 SVGAGI. Trimming took off 5 bases at V and 7 bases at J, with 18 bases between the two ends. The CDR3 runs to 15 residues. CDR3 bases: TGTGCCAGCAGTAGTTATCGGGGGGCCCCGAATGAGCAGTTCTTC. It yields the protein CASSSYRGAPNEQFF.

The V gene is TRBV9, the J gene TRBJ2-5; perhaps TRBD2 as D (5 bases). CDR3 length: 15 amino acids. Germline CDR1 reads SGDLS; CDR2 reads YYNGEE. V was clipped by 4 bases and J by 5 bases, with 18 bases between them. CDR3 DNA: TGTGCCAGCAGCCACGGACTGTCCCTTTTGGAGACCCAGTACTTC. It codes for CASSHGLSLLETQYF.

V and J are TRBV19 and TRBJ1-6; D is unresolved. Germline assignment: CDR1 LNHDA and CDR2 SQIVND (reference sequence). CDR3 length: 15 amino acids. Trimming removed 3 bases from V and 0 bases from J, with 6 bases in between. The CDR3 spells CASSIASSYNSPLHF. CDR3 DNA sequence: TGTGCCAGTAGTATTGCGAGCTCCTATAATTCACCCCTCCACTTT.

The rearrangement joins TRBV18 to TRBJ2-1; D is unresolved. This CDR3 has 14 residues. Germline V gene lookup returns CDR1 KGHSH and CDR2 LQKENI. V lost 2 bases and J lost 4, with 9 bases in between. The chain's CDR3 is CASSPNPRYNEQFF. In nucleotides, the CDR3 is TGTGCCAGCTCACCAAACCCCCGATACAATGAGCAGTTCTTC.

The chain combines TRBV28 with TRBJ1-4; 7 nucleotides match TRBD1. The CDR3 covers 18 residues. Germline CDR1 is MDHEN and CDR2 is SYDVKM. V lost 6 bases and J lost 0; bases outside the gene matches: 13. CDR3 protein: CASRARQGYSSTNEKLFF. Here the CDR3 DNA reads TGTGCCAGCAGAGCGAGACAGGGATATTCTTCAACTAATGAAAAACTGTTTTTT.

This chain uses TRBV11-2 with TRBJ2-7, with 7 bases lining up with TRBD1. The CDR3 sequence is 14 residues long. Germline values: CDR1 SGHAT, CDR2 FQNNGV. V lost 5 bases, J lost 2 bases, and 6 bases stayed unmatched. CDR3 loop: CASSRGQGTYEQYF. The CDR3 nucleotides are TGTGCCAGCAGCAGGGGGCAGGGGACCTACGAGCAGTACTTC. The complete variable domain, with remaining parts taken from reference TRBV11-2 and TRBJ2-7, reads EAGVAQSPRYKIIEKRQSVAFWCNPISGHATLYWYQQILGQGPKLLIQFQNNGVVDDSQLPKDRFSAERLKGVDSTLKIQPAKLEDSAVYLCASSRGQGTYEQYFGPGTRLTVT.

The J gene is TRBJ2-3, the V gene TRBV27; possible D gene TRBD1, 6 bases. V lost 4 bases and J lost 2, with 13 bases in between. The CDR3 is 15 amino acids. The V gene's germline CDR1 is MNHEY and CDR2 SMNVEV (reference sequence). The DNA of the CDR3 is TGTGCCAGCAGTTCCCGGGGACATCCCACAGATACGCAGTATTTT. Protein product: CASSSRGHPTDTQYF.

V and J are TRBV30 and TRBJ1-3; 8 bases match TRBD1. V shed 5 bases and J 2 bases; nucleotides not matched to a gene: 11. Per germline, CDR1 GTSNPN and CDR2 SVGIG (reference sequence). The CDR3 consists of 16 residues. In DNA, the CDR3 is TGTGCCTGGGGTGGTACAGGGGGATTGACTGGAAACACCATATATTTT. Translated, it gives CAWGGTGGLTGNTIYF.

A few counts support this clone. This rearrangement joins TRBV2 to TRBJ1-1; D call uncertain. The CDR3 length is 13 residues. Trimming took off 2 bases at V and 1 base at J, with 5 bases between the two ends. CDR1 is SNHLY, CDR2 FYNNEI, per germline. DNA of the CDR3: TGTGCCAGCAGTGAACTGGAGAACACTGAAGCTTTCTTT. Protein sequence: CASSELENTEAFF.

This chain links TRBV7-9 with TRBJ2-6; TRBD2 is a possible D gene (6 bases). The CDR3 has 16 amino acids. Germline CDR1 and CDR2: SEHNR and FQNEAQ (reference sequence). The V gene lost 2 bases and the J gene lost 0 bases, with 8 bases spanning the gap. The CDR3 DNA follows: TGTGCCAGCAGCTTACACGGGAGCTCTGGGGCCAACGTCCTGACTTTC. It specifies CASSLHGSSGANVLTF.

This chain uses TRBV9 with TRBJ2-3; the D gene is possibly TRBD1 (5 bases). CDR1 is SGDLS, CDR2 YYNGEE, per germline. Trimming left V 0 bases short and J 0 bases short, with 8 bases between. The CDR3 runs 15 residues. In DNA, the CDR3 is TGTGCCAGCAGCGTAGTCGGACAAAGCACAGATACGCAGTATTTT. Protein sequence: CASSVVGQSTDTQYF.

The chain has TRBV5-1 and TRBJ2-2; 8 bases line up with TRBD2. CDR3 length: 16 amino acids. V shed 1 base and J 0 bases; nucleotides not matched to a gene: 2. The V gene's germline CDR1 is SGHRS and CDR2 YFSETQ. This CDR3 reads CASSLRLATNTGELFF. CDR3 nucleotides: TGCGCCAGCAGCTTGCGACTAGCGACGAACACCGGGGAGCTGTTTTTT.

The chain links TRBV7-8 to TRBJ2-1; tentative D call: TRBD1 (6 bases). Trimming took off 1 base at V and 6 bases at J, with 7 bases between the two ends. The CDR3 consists of 13 residues. The germline V gene has CDR1 SGHVS and CDR2 FQNEAQ. The CDR3 loop is CASSLGTANEQFF. CDR3 DNA sequence: TGTGCCAGCAGCTTAGGGACAGCCAATGAGCAGTTCTTC.

The chain is built from TRBV5-6 and TRBJ1-1; no clear D gene. V was clipped by 4 bases and J by 4 bases, with 11 bases between them. CDR3 length: 13 residues. Germline CDR1 and CDR2: SGHDT and YYEEEE. The CDR3 loop is CASSNFGSTEAFF. The CDR3 coding sequence is TGTGCCAGCAGCAATTTCGGGTCCACTGAAGCTTTCTTT. The whole variable domain, remainder taken from reference TRBV5-6 and TRBJ1-1, is DAGVTQSPTHLIKTRGQQVTLRCSPKSGHDTVSWYQQALGQGPQFIFQYYEEEERQRGNFPDRFSGHQFPNYSSELNVNALLLGDSALYLCASSNFGSTEAFFGQGTRLTVV.

The chain employs TRBV27 and TRBJ2-7; 10 bases match TRBD1. The CDR3 has 16 amino acids. Per the germline V gene, CDR1 is MNHEY and CDR2 is SMNVEV (reference sequence). Trimming took 0 bases from V and 2 from J; bases not matched to a gene: 4. The CDR3, as DNA: TGTGCCAGCAGTTTATCGTTCGGACAGGGGGCCTACGAGCAGTACTTC. This codes for CASSLSFGQGAYEQYF.

V and J are TRBV5-1 and TRBJ2-3, with D possibly being TRBD2 (5 bases). CDR1 and CDR2 from the germline V gene are SGHRS and YFSETQ. V was clipped by 0 bases and J by 2 bases, with 7 bases between them. The CDR3 runs 14 residues. CDR3 in amino acids: CASSLAGNTDTQYF. CDR3 bases: TGCGCCAGCAGCTTGGCGGGGAACACAGATACGCAGTATTTT. The entire variable domain, with the rest obtained from reference TRBV5-1 and TRBJ2-3, is as follows: KAGVTQTPRYLIKTRGQQVTLSCSPISGHRSVSWYQQTPGQGLQFLFEYFSETQRNKGNFPGRFSGRQFSNSRSEMNVSTLELGDSALYLCASSLAGNTDTQYFGPGTRLTVL.

This chain links TRBV7-3 with TRBJ2-3; the D is unclear. The CDR3 contains 13 residues. The V gene's germline CDR1 is SGHTA and CDR2 FQGTGA. The V gene lost 0 bases and the J gene lost 5 bases, with 6 bases spanning the gap. The CDR3 reads CASSLTRVDTQYF. The CDR3 DNA reads as TGTGCCAGCAGCTTAACAAGGGTAGATACGCAGTATTTT.

In its sample, this clone was seen once. The chain uses TRBV29-1 and TRBJ2-1; a possible D gene is TRBD1 (6 bases). The germline V gene encodes CDR1 SQVTM and CDR2 ANQGSEA. The ends were cut back, 3 bases at V and 3 bases at J, with 15 bases in the middle. The CDR3 has 15 amino acids. CDR3 amino acids: CSVEQTGGIYNEQFF. CDR3 bases: TGCAGCGTTGAGCAGACAGGAGGCATCTACAATGAGCAGTTCTTC.

This clone appeared a few times. The chain combines TRBV7-6 with TRBJ1-6; TRBD1 is a possible D gene (5 bases). Germline-derived CDR1 and CDR2 are SGHVS and FNYEAQ. With 3 bases removed from V and 6 bases from J, the gap between germline ends came to 9 bases. CDR3 length: 14 amino acids. DNA for the CDR3: TGTGCCAGCAGCTTCGATAGGGGTAATTCACCCCTCCACTTT. Amino acid sequence: CASSFDRGNSPLHF.

The gene calls are TRBV6-6 and TRBJ2-2, with D unresolved. V lost 2 bases and J lost 2, with 0 bases in between. Germline assignment: CDR1 MNHNY and CDR2 SVGAGI (reference sequence). The CDR3 has 12 residues. The CDR3: CASSYNTGELFF. CDR3 nucleotide sequence: TGTGCCAGCAGTTACAACACCGGGGAGCTGTTTTTT.

This chain uses TRBV12-2 with TRBJ1-4; no DNA check was done on the table's D call, TRBD1. TRBV12-2 is marked as a pseudogene. The length of the CDR3 is 18 residues. This CDR3 reads CASRLLSRPRGSNEKLFF. The CDR3 DNA sequence: TGTGCAAGTCGCTTATTATCTCGTCCAAGGGGTTCTAATGAAAAACTGTTTTTT.

This chain connects TRBV10-3 to TRBJ2-3; tentatively, D is TRBD1 or TRBD2 (6 bases each). This CDR3 is 16 amino acids long. Germline loops: CDR1 ENHRY, CDR2 SYGVKD. Between the trimmed V and J ends, which lost 6 bases and 3 bases, there was a span of 19 bases. The CDR3 loop is CAIRPSLGGPTDTQYF. The CDR3 nucleotides read TGTGCCATCAGGCCCTCCTTAGGGGGGCCTACAGATACGCAGTATTTT.

The gene calls are TRBV29-1 and TRBJ2-3; tentatively, D is TRBD1 or TRBD2 (6 bases each). V lost 3 bases and J 6 bases, leaving 16 bases between the germline ends. CDR3 length: 14 amino acids. Germline V gives CDR1 SQVTM, CDR2 ANQGSEA. The CDR3 region is CSVDGGLGEDTQYF. The CDR3, as DNA: TGCAGCGTTGATGGGGGGCTTGGTGAGGATACGCAGTATTTT.

The genes are TRBV5-1 and TRBJ2-3, with D perhaps matching TRBD1 (6 bases). There are 16 residues in the CDR3. Trimming removed 0 bases from V and 2 bases from J, with 13 bases in between. Per the germline V gene, CDR1 is SGHRS and CDR2 is YFSETQ. The CDR3 DNA reads as TGCGCCAGCAGCTTGGAAGGACAGATGAACACAGATACGCAGTATTTT. It translates to CASSLEGQMNTDTQYF.